This TCR beta chain was profiled in a study of spatial heterogeneity in lung cancer. Trimming took 0 bases from V and 3 from J; bases not matched to a gene: 2. The length of the CDR3 is 16 residues. Germline CDR1 and CDR2: MNHNS and SASEGT. This clonotype has ten or more counts. Its antigen is still unknown. Time point denoted: sample taken at primary tumor resection. Samples were donated by 72 untreated early-stage non-small cell lung cancer patients. The study sequenced unsorted whole RNA from tumor, nontumor lung or frozen PBMC. Overall study results and limits: The study found ubiquitous expanded tumor TCRs in blood more at resection than follow-up.

TCR cDNA molecules each carried a unique molecular identifier. TCRdb called the 5' RACE reads again in MiXCR, with one record for every CDR3 protein. This table holds around 10,000 distinct CDR3 sequences, around 3.5% found once. This TCR was sampled from a female donor with early-stage non-small cell lung cancer. The chain recombines TRBV6-1 with TRBJ2-2; TRBD1 matches 9 bases. Material: PBMCs, obtained at surgery. CDR3 bases: TGTGCCAGCAGTGAAGCCCGGACAGGGGACACCGGGGAGCTGTTTTTT. Protein product: CASSEARTGDTGELFF.